The TCR beta chain described here comes from a study of post-analysis software for immune sequencing data. About the research overall: Relapsing-remitting, secondary progressive and progressive-relapsing multiple sclerosis were all included among the disease courses. General study points: Compared with controls, patients showed significantly lower normalized Chao1 diversity. There were five TRBV segments more frequent in patients than controls, and TRBV5-6, TRBV5-1 and TRBV20-1 were among them.

The CDR3 totals 13 residues. The J segment lost 0 bases and the V segment lost 10 bases, leaving 5 bases of the junction unmatched. The V gene's germline CDR1 is ENHRY and CDR2 SYGVKD. Points on this clonotype: Its antigen remains unknown.

The authors incorporated unique molecular identifiers into the TCR beta cDNA libraries. The authors obtained roughly 550,000 cDNA molecules from approximately 1 to 10 million T cells. One entry per CDR3 protein, called by TCRdb with MiXCR from the PCR reads. Of around 400,000 distinct CDR3 sequences in the sample, more than 30% were seen once. This TCR was sampled from a girl aged 2 to 10 with multiple sclerosis. The sample comprised blood. The chain is built from TRBV10-3 and TRBJ2-7; 8 bases are a match to TRBD2. The CDR3 nucleotides read TGTGCCACCACTAGCGGCAGCTCCTACGAGCAGTACTTC. Its protein is CATTSGSSYEQYF.